This passage covers 9 T cell receptor beta chains from one sample sequenced in a study of molecular identifiers for immune sequencing clone quantification. From the PCR reads, TCRdb called clonotypes with MiXCR, one entry per CDR3 protein. The sample contains about 67,000 distinct CDR3 sequences, 15% to 20% of which appear only once. The specimen was naive CD8+ T cells from blood, with Jurkat cell RNA spiked in. Documented subset: FACS-sorted CD8+CD4-CCR7+CD45RA+ naive T cells. The receptor set was obtained from a human donor in good health. Some libraries in this study had Jurkat cell RNA spiked in.

This clonotype was found many times. J is TRBJ2-3 and V is TRBV30; 10 nucleotides line up with TRBD2. CDR1 is GTSNPN and CDR2 is SVGIG in the germline V gene (reference sequence). V trimming: 2 bases; J trimming: 6 bases; junction bases outside the gene matches: 8. This CDR3 contains 15 residues. For the CDR3, the DNA is TGTGCCTGGAGTATGGGAGCGGGAGGGCCTGATACGCAGTATTTT. This encodes CAWSMGAGGPDTQYF.

Ten or more counts support this clonotype. The rearrangement joins TRBV5-1 to TRBJ1-5; the match to TRBD1 covers 10 bases. This CDR3 spans 18 amino acids. V trimming: 4 bases; J trimming: 2 bases; junction bases outside the gene matches: 12. CDR1 is SGHRS, CDR2 YFSETQ, per germline. The DNA of the CDR3 is TGCGCCAGCAGCCCCGGGACAGGGGCCATCTCGGGCAATCAGCCCCAGCATTTT. This translates into CASSPGTGAISGNQPQHF.

As to this clonotype: Given a much more abundant clone one base away, this may be a read error. No conserved phenylalanine or tryptophan is present at the end of the CDR3, so a read error is the likely explanation. The rearrangement links TRBV3-1 to TRBJ2-1; D is unresolved. This CDR3 comprises 18 residues. V was cut by 0 bases and J by 5 bases, with 20 bases left in between. Germline V gene lookup returns CDR1 LGHDT and CDR2 YNNKEL (reference sequence). The DNA of the CDR3 is TGTGCCAGCAGCCAAGACGGTAAGCGCGAAACGGACCACAATGAGCAGTTCCTC. This encodes CASSQDGKRETDHNEQFL.

This clonotype came up many times. The CDR3: CASSLLGAGELFF. The CDR3 DNA reads as TGTGCCAGCAGTTTATTGGGGGCTGGGGAGCTGTTTTTT. The chain carries TRBV12-3 or TRBV12-4 and TRBJ2-2; the D gene is possibly TRBD1 (6 bases). This CDR3 is 13 amino acids long. V lost 2 bases and J lost 8, with 9 bases in between.

This clonotype came up many times. The chain links TRBV7-8 to TRBJ2-1; unclear D gene. Germline CDR1 and CDR2: SGHVS and FQNEAQ. The CDR3 contains 15 residues. V was trimmed by 5 bases and J by 2 bases, leaving 13 bases between them. The CDR3 DNA follows: TGTGCCAGCAGCCCCGATCCCGTGGCCTACAATGAGCAGTTCTTC. Encoded protein: CASSPDPVAYNEQFF.

This clonotype was recorded at least ten times. The chain has TRBV4-1 and TRBJ2-1, with unresolved D. The CDR3 runs 14 residues. V was clipped by 1 base and J by 8 bases, with 12 bases between them. Looked up from germline, CDR1 is MGHRA and CDR2 is YSYEKL. This CDR3 reads CASSQGPSTDEQFF. CDR3 nucleotides: TGCGCCAGCAGCCAAGGTCCCTCCACCGATGAGCAGTTCTTC.

A word on this clonotype: A single base separates this from a much larger clone, so it may be a read error. The chain links TRBV13 to TRBJ1-2; a weak D match, TRBD1 (5 bases). V was shortened by 0 bases and J by 6 bases, with 8 bases between the two germline ends. CDR1 is PRHDT, CDR2 FYEKMQ, per germline (reference sequence). This CDR3 contains 13 residues. The CDR3 DNA follows: TGTGCCAGCAGCTTAGGGCCGGGGGATGGCTACACCTTC. This encodes CASSLGPGDGYTF.

Regarding this clonotype: Germline and junction disagree at one end, which may indicate a read error. The chain has TRBV20-1 and TRBJ2-7, with D unclear. CDR1 is DFQATT and CDR2 is SNEGSKA in the germline V gene (reference sequence). The CDR3 covers 17 residues. Written as DNA, the CDR3 is TGCAGTGCTAGAGATCTTCGTTGGTCTAACAAGATCTACGAGCAGCGCTTC. Translation gives CSARDLRWSNKIYEQRF.

The genes are TRBV11-2 and TRBJ2-3, with D uncertain. This CDR3 is built from 15 residues. V lost 0 bases to trimming and J lost 0 bases, with 7 bases between them. Germline V lookup: CDR1 SGHAT, CDR2 FQNNGV. The CDR3 here is CASSLEWGSTDTQYF. Written as DNA, the CDR3 is TGTGCCAGCAGCTTAGAATGGGGAAGCACAGATACGCAGTATTTT.